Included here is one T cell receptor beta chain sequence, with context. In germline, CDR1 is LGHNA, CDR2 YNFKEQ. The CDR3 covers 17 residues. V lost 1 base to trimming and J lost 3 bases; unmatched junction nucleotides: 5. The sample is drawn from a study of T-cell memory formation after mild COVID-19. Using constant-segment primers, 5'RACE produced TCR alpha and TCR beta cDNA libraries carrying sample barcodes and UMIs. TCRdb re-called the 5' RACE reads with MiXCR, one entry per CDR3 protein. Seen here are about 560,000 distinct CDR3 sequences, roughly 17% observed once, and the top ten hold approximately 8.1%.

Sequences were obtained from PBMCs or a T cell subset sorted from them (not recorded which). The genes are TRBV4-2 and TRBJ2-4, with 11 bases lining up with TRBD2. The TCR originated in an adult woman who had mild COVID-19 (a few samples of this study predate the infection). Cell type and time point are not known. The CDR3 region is CASSQVVAGGVKNIQYF. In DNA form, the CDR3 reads TGTGCCAGCAGCCAAGTCGTAGCGGGAGGGGTCAAAAACATTCAGTACTTC.